This TCR beta chain originates from a study of tumor-infiltrating lymphocytes in primary liver carcinoma. In regard to this clonotype: A read error is possible here, since a much larger clone lies one base away. The conserved phenylalanine or tryptophan normally closing the CDR3 is absent here, so this likely arose from a read error.

This CDR3 spans 15 amino acids. Trimming removed 7 bases from V and 4 bases from J; junction bases left unmatched: 7. Per the germline V gene, CDR1 is MNHNS and CDR2 is SASEGT. The authors made TCR beta cDNA from 500 ng total RNA with a constant-region primer. For TCR beta, libraries were produced by three nested multiplex PCR rounds using slightly modified ARM-PCR. PCR rounds one and two used TRBV1-TRBV30 forward primers with a C-beta reverse primer for around 9 cycles each. From the multiplex PCR reads, TCRdb called clonotypes with MiXCR, one entry per CDR3 protein. This table has approximately 330,000 distinct CDR3 sequences, around three fifths appearing once. The blood RNA (from unsorted whole blood) was obtained, and germline DNA was also extracted. No patient had received treatment, and all had chronic HBV infection.

Sequenced sample: peripheral blood. The chain has TRBV6-1 and TRBJ2-5; 12 nucleotides align to TRBD2. This sequence was found in a man aged 40-50 years with primary liver carcinoma and hepatitis B virus infection. The CDR3 reads CASTRLAGDLETQYI. DNA of the CDR3: TGTGCCAGCACCAGACTAGCGGGAGATCTAGAGACCCAGTACATC.